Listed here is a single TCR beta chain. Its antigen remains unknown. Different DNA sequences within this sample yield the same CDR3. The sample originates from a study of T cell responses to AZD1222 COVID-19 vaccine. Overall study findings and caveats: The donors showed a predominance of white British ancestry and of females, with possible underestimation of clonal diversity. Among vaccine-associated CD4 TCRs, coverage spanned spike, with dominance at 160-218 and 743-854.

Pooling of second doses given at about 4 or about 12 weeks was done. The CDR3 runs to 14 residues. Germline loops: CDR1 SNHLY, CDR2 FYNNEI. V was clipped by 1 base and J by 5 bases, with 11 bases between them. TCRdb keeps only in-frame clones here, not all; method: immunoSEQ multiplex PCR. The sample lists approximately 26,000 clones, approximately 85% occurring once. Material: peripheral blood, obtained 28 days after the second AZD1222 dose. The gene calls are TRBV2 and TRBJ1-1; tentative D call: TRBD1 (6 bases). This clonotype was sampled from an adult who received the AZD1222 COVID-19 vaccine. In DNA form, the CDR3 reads TGTGCCAGCAGTGAAGGCAGGGGACTAACTGAAGCTTTCTTT. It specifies CASSEGRGLTEAFF.